The 13 T cell receptor beta chains listed next were all sequenced from one sample in a study of Tregs in tolerant kidney transplant recipients. TCRdb's table, derived via immunoSEQ multiplex PCR, lists solely in-frame clones and lacks some. The sample consists of about 66,000 clones, just under 95% of them appearing once. This material consisted of CD8+ T cells from blood, taken before the transplant. These receptors came from a human donor who received a combined kidney and bone marrow transplant.

A note on this clone: This sample includes further DNA sequences coding for the same CDR3. The chain is built from TRBV5-1 and TRBJ2-1; D gene ambiguous. Trimming removed 0 bases from V and 8 bases from J, with 12 bases in between. The CDR3 is 14 amino acids. Germline lookup yields CDR1 SGHRS and CDR2 YFSETQ. CDR3 DNA: TGCGCCAGCAGCTTGGAGTTGATCCAGGATGAGCAGTTCTTC. This encodes CASSLELIQDEQFF.

This clone was observed a single time. The rearrangement joins TRBV19 to TRBJ2-1, with 7 bases aligning to TRBD2. V lost 6 bases, J lost 7 bases, and 6 bases stayed unmatched. Germline assignment: CDR1 LNHDA and CDR2 SQIVND (reference sequence). The length of the CDR3 is 13 residues. CDR3 sequence: CASSLLATNEQFF. CDR3 bases: TGTGCCAGTAGCTTACTAGCGACAAATGAGCAGTTCTTC. Full variable domain (remainder filled in from reference TRBV19 and TRBJ2-1): DGGITQSPKYLFRKEGQNVTLSCEQNLNHDAMYWYRQDPGQGLRLIYYSQIVNDFQKGDIAEGYSVSREKKESFPLTVTSAQKNPTAFYLCASSLLATNEQFFGPGTRLTVL.

The chain couples TRBV28 to TRBJ2-5; weak D call: TRBD1 (5 bases). The V end lost 10 bases, the J end lost 4 bases, and 19 bases lay between the germline ends. In germline, CDR1 is MDHEN, CDR2 SYDVKM. This CDR3 has 14 amino acids. CDR3 bases: TGTGCCACCGGCCCCAGGGAAGTGGGAGAGACCCAGTACTTC. The encoded protein is CATGPREVGETQYF.

This clone was recorded once. The V call is TRBV10-3, the J call TRBJ2-7; 8 nucleotides line up with TRBD2. V was clipped by 7 bases and J by 6 bases; unmatched bases: 5. Per the germline V gene, CDR1 is ENHRY and CDR2 is SYGVKD. The CDR3 spans 12 residues. The CDR3 bases are TGTGCCATCAACGGACTAGCCGCCGAGCAGTACTTC. Protein: CAINGLAAEQYF.

This clone was detected once. The sample holds other DNA sequences that translate to the same CDR3. This chain joins TRBV30 and TRBJ1-6; no clear D gene. The V end lost 2 bases, the J end lost 0 bases, and 8 bases lay between the germline ends. From germline, CDR1 is GTSNPN and CDR2 SVGIG (reference sequence). This CDR3 comprises 15 residues. The chain's CDR3 is CAWSPGISYNSPLHF. Written as DNA, the CDR3 is TGTGCCTGGAGTCCGGGGATCTCCTATAATTCACCCCTCCACTTT.

The rearrangement links TRBV2 to TRBJ2-5, with 13 bases that match TRBD2. Trimming at V came to 5 bases and at J to 0 bases, leaving 9 bases not matched to a gene. The germline gives CDR1 SNHLY, CDR2 FYNNEI. The CDR3 extends over 18 amino acids. The CDR3 loop reads CASSSSIGTSGNQETQYF. CDR3 sequence (DNA): TGTGCCAGCAGTTCTTCTATAGGGACTAGCGGGAACCAAGAGACCCAGTACTTC.

In its sample, this clone was seen a few times. The chain joins TRBV15 to TRBJ1-3, with 7 positions matching TRBD1. This CDR3 has 16 amino acids. The germline CDR1 and CDR2 sequences are LNHNV and YYDKDF (reference sequence). Trimming removed 0 bases from V and 3 bases from J; junction bases left unmatched: 5. CDR3 in amino acids: CATSRDDRVYGNTIYF. The CDR3 region has the DNA TGTGCCACCAGCAGAGATGACAGGGTCTATGGAAACACCATATATTTT.

This chain joins TRBV28 and TRBJ1-2, with TRBD1 matching 7 bases. J was trimmed by 2 bases and V by 3 bases; bases with no gene match: 9. Germline-derived CDR1 and CDR2 are MDHEN and SYDVKM. The CDR3 is 16 amino acids. CDR3 in amino acids: CASSFSTSTGNYGYTF. CDR3 sequence (DNA): TGTGCCAGCAGTTTCTCTACCTCGACAGGGAACTATGGCTACACCTTC.

The chain joins TRBV28 to TRBJ1-5; D is possibly TRBD1 (6 bases). Germline lookup yields CDR1 MDHEN and CDR2 SYDVKM. This CDR3 comprises 17 residues. V lost 3 bases, J lost 2 bases, and 17 bases lay in between. The CDR3 loop is CASSFFWGLDGNQPQHF. The CDR3 nucleotides are TGTGCCAGCAGTTTTTTTTGGGGGCTTGATGGCAATCAGCCCCAGCATTTT.

The V call is TRBV7-9, the J call TRBJ2-7; a weak D match, TRBD2 (5 bases). Germline V gene sequence: CDR1 SEHNR, CDR2 FQNEAQ (reference sequence). V lost 11 bases and J 4 bases, leaving 24 bases between the germline ends. The CDR3 has 15 residues. As DNA, the CDR3 is TGTGCCTCCGTAGGGTCCGGACTGCCGGCTTACGAGCAGTACTTC. Its translation is CASVGSGLPAYEQYF.

The chain joins TRBV19 to TRBJ1-1; a possible D gene is TRBD1 (5 bases). Trimming removed 6 bases from V and 1 base from J, with 18 bases in between. The germline V gene encodes CDR1 LNHDA and CDR2 SQIVND (reference sequence). The CDR3 spans 16 residues. Here the CDR3 reads CASRWGRGLGNTEAFF. The CDR3 DNA reads TGTGCCAGTAGATGGGGTCGGGGACTGGGGAACACTGAAGCTTTCTTT.

CDR3 nucleotides: TGTGCCTGGAGTATCTGGACAGAGACCTACGAGCAGTACTTC. Amino acids: CAWSIWTETYEQYF. This rearrangement joins TRBV30 to TRBJ2-7, with a possible D match to TRBD1 (6 bases). The CDR3 consists of 14 residues. V was trimmed by 2 bases and J by 2 bases, leaving 13 bases between them. Germline loops: CDR1 GTSNPN, CDR2 SVGIG (reference sequence). The variable domain in full, completed from reference TRBV30 and TRBJ2-7, reads SQTIHQWPATLVQPVGSPLSLECTVEGTSNPNLYWYRQAAGRGLQLLFYSVGIGQISSEVPQNLSASRPQDRQFILSSKKLLLSDSGFYLCAWSIWTETYEQYFGPGTRLTVT.

J is TRBJ1-1 and V is TRBV7-9, with D unclear. The length of the CDR3 is 15 residues. CDR1 SEHNR and CDR2 FQNEAQ come from the germline V gene (reference sequence). Between the trimmed V and J ends, which lost 5 bases and 1 base, there was a span of 14 bases. The CDR3 is CASSNRDDTNTEAFF. CDR3 DNA: TGTGCCAGCAGCAACAGAGATGACACGAACACTGAAGCTTTCTTT.